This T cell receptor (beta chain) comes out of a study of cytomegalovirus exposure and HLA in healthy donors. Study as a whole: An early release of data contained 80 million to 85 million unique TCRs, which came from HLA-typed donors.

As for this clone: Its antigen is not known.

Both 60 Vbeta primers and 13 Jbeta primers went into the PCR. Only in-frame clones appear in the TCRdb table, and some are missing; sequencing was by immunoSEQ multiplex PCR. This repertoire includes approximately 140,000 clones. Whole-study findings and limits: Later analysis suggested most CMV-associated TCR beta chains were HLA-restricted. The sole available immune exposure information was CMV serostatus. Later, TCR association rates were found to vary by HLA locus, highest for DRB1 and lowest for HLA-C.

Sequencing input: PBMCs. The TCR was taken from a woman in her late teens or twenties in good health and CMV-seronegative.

This CDR3 reads CASSLSAGELFF. The CDR3 DNA reads as TGTGCCAGCAGCTTATCAGCCGGGGAGCTGTTTTTT. The V gene is TRBV7-3, the J gene TRBJ2-2; D uncertain. Germline assignment: CDR1 SGHTA and CDR2 FQGTGA. The germline V and J ends were trimmed by 2 bases and 6 bases, with 4 bases remaining between them. The length of the CDR3 is 12 residues.